This T cell receptor beta chain was obtained from a study of somatic mutations in cytotoxic T cells in rheumatoid arthritis. With 4 bases removed from V and 7 bases from J, the gap between germline ends came to 7 bases. This CDR3 has 11 residues. CDR1 is LNHDA and CDR2 is SQIVND in the germline V gene (reference sequence). Assay: immunoSEQ multiplex PCR; the TCRdb copy retains only in-frame clones and omits some. The sample holds 10,000 to 15,000 clones, 78% seen once. Findings of the study overall: Patients with rheumatoid arthritis, but not healthy controls, had CD8+ clonality that increased with age.

As concerns this clone: The antigen is unknown.

The chain joins TRBV19 to TRBJ1-1; no clear D. The TCR was taken from an adult with rheumatoid arthritis. Sequenced input: CD8+ T cells sorted from blood. The CDR3 DNA sequence: TGTGCCAGTAGTAGAAAGGGTGAAGCTTTCTTT. Translation gives CASSRKGEAFF.